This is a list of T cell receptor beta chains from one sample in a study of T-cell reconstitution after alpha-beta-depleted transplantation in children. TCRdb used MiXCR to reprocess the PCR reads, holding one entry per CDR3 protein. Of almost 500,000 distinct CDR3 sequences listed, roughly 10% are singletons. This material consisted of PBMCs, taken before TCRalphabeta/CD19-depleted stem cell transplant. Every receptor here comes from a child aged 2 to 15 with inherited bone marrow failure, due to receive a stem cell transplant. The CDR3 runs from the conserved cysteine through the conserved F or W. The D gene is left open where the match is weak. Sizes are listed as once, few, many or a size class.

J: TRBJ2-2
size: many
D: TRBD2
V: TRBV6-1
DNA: TGTGCCAGCTTAGGAGCGGGAAGCGGGAGCGGGGAGCTGTTTTTT
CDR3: CASLGAGSGSGELFF

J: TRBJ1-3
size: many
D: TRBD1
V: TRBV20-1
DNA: TGCAGTGCTAGAGATGGGGCAGGGGGCGGAAACACCATATATTTT
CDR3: CSARDGAGGGNTIYF

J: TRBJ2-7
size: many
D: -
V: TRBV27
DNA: TGTGCCAGCAGTTTAGGGCCGGGTTCCCCCTACGAGCAGTACTTC
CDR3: CASSLGPGSPYEQYF

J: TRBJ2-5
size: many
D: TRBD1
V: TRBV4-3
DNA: TGCGCCAGCAGCCGGAGCCAGGGGGACAGGGGAGAGGGGGAGTACTTC
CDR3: CASSRSQGDRGEGEYF

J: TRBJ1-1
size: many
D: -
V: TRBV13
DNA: TGTGCCAGCAGCTTAAAGGTGAACACTGAAGCTTTCTTT
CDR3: CASSLKVNTEAFF

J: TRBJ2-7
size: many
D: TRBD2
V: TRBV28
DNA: TGTGCCAGCAGTTTCCCGGGACTAGCGGGGGGTCCCTACGAGCAGTACTTC
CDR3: CASSFPGLAGGPYEQYF

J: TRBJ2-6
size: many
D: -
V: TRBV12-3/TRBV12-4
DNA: TGTGCCAGCAGTTCCGAGACCGAATATGTGATCCTGACTTTC
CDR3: CASSSETEYVILTF

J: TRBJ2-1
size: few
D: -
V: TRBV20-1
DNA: TGCAGTGCCCGGGACTCCTTCTCCTACAATGAGCAGTTCTTC
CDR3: CSARDSFSYNEQFF

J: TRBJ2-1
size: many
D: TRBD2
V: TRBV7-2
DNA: TGTGCCAGCAGCTTAGGACTAGCGGGAGTTCTGCATGAGCAGTTCTTC
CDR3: CASSLGLAGVLHEQFF

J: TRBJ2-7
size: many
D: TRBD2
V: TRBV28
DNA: TGTGCCAGCAGTTTACGGTGGCTAGCGGGAGGCGAGCAGTACTTC
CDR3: CASSLRWLAGGEQYF